This entry describes one TCR beta chain. Antigen specificity is unknown. The protocol was immunoSEQ multiplex PCR, while the TCRdb copy is restricted to in-frame clones and leaves out a portion. In the table there are some 120,000 clones, 85% to 90% of which are singletons. The V gene lost 4 bases and the J gene lost 8 bases, with 19 bases spanning the gap. Germline CDR1 and CDR2: SGHRS and YFSETQ. The CDR3 sequence is 15 residues long. This sample was taken from a study of T cell responses to AZD1222 COVID-19 vaccine. Study results and limitations: Scientists sampled the repertoires only once the peak T cell response had passed. Spike-specific TCR repertoires showed rising breadth and depth after two AZD1222 doses. Females outnumbered males among donors, who were mostly white British; clonal diversity was possibly underestimated. Recipients of AZD1222 seropositive at baseline numbered only five or six.

The J gene is TRBJ2-1, the V gene TRBV5-1; no firm D call. Here the sequenced sample was peripheral blood, taken on day 0 of MenACWY control vaccination. The clonotype originates from an adult in good health. In DNA form, the CDR3 reads TGCGCCAGCAGCGACACCCGGCGGTACTTCTATGAGCAGTTCTTC. Translation: CASSDTRRYFYEQFF.